This T cell receptor (beta chain) was sequenced for a study of tumor-infiltrating lymphocytes in primary liver carcinoma. Study results and limitations: Blood's top-250-clone fraction was significantly lower than that of tumors (p = 0.039).

To note about this clonotype: Its antigen is unidentified. One junction end does not reproduce the germline sequence, and a read error may be involved.

Germline DNA was also extracted, while the blood RNA originated from unsorted whole blood. The researchers produced TCR beta cDNA from 450 to 600 ng total RNA with a constant-region primer. The TCR beta library was amplified through three nested multiplex PCR rounds in a modified ARM-PCR procedure. Rounds one and two of PCR, each of 9 to 11 cycles, were primed with TRBV1-TRBV30 forward primers and a C-beta reverse primer. In TCRdb, the multiplex PCR reads were re-called with MiXCR into one record per CDR3 protein. The profile shows about 350,000 distinct CDR3 sequences, about 65% of them singletons. Germline V gene sequence: CDR1 LGHNA, CDR2 YNFKEQ. The CDR3 extends over 16 amino acids.

This sequence originates from a man aged 35 to 55 with primary liver carcinoma and hepatitis B virus infection. The sequencing sample was made of peripheral blood. The chain links TRBV4-2 to TRBJ2-5; 7 nucleotides line up with TRBD2. The CDR3 region has the DNA TGTGGCAGCAGCCTCTCCCCCGGACTAGTGGAAGAGACCCAGTACTTC. It codes for CGSSLSPGLVEETQYF.